This TCR beta chain was found in a study of blood T cells in healthy people across ages. The use of a sample-barcoded 5' primer and a J-beta primer mix characterized a second PCR of about 6 to 11 cycles. Individual samples furnished no less than 3 million CDR3-containing paired-end reads apiece. MiXCR was run by TCRdb on the 5' RACE reads, yielding one entry per CDR3 protein. The table includes about 1.5 million distinct CDR3 sequences, 40% to 45% detected once. The material sequenced was blood. The clonotype was recovered from a woman between 18 and 29 years old in good health.

CDR3 sequence: CASSTDRATQPQHF. The CDR3, as DNA: TGTGCCAGCAGTACAGACAGGGCAACTCAGCCCCAGCATTTT. The chain joins TRBV28 to TRBJ1-5; 7 nucleotides agree with TRBD1. The CDR3 covers 14 residues. V dropped 5 bases and J dropped 6; count of bases not matched to a gene: 7. Germline CDR1 reads MDHEN; CDR2 reads SYDVKM.